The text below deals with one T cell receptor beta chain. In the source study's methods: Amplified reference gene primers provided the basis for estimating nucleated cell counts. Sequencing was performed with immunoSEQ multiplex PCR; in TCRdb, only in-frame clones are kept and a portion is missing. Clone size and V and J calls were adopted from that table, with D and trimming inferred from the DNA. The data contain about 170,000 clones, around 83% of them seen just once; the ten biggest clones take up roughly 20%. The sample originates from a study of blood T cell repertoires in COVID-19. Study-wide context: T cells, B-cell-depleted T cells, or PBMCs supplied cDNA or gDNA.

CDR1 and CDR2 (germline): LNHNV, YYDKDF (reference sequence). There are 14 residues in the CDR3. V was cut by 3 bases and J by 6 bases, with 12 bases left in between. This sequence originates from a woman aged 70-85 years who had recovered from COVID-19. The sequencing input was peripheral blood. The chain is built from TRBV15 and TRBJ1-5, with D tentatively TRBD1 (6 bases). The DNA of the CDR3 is TGTGCCACCAGCAGTGGGGGGGGCGGTCAGCCCCAGCATTTT. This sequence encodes CATSSGGGGQPQHF.